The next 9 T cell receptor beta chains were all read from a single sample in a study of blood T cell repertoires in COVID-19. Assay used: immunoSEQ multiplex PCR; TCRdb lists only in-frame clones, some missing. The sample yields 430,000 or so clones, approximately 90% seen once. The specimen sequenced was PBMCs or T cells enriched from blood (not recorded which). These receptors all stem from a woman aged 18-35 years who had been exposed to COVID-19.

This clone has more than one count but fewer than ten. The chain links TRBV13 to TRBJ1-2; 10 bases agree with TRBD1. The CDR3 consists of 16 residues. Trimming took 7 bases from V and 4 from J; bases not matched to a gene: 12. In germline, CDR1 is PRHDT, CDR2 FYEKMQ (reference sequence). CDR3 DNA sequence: TGTGCCAGCACCCCACTCGAAGGGACAGGGGCCTATGGCTACACCTTC. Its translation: CASTPLEGTGAYGYTF.

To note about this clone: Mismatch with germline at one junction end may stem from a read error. CDR3 sequence: CASSPGLGSFNEQFF. CDR3 DNA sequence: TGTGCCAGCAGTCCGGGACTAGGGTCCTTCAATGAGCAGTTCTTC. This chain connects TRBV2 to TRBJ2-1, with TRBD2 matching 8 bases. CDR3 size: 15 residues. From germline, CDR1 is SNHLY and CDR2 FYNNEI. The full variable domain, its missing parts supplied by reference TRBV2 and TRBJ2-1, is EPEVTQTPSHQVTQMGQEVILRCVPISNHLYFYWYRQILGQKVEFLVSFYNNEISEKSEIFDDQFSVERPDGSNFTLKIRSTKLEDSAMYFCASSPGLGSFNEQFFGPGTRLTVL.

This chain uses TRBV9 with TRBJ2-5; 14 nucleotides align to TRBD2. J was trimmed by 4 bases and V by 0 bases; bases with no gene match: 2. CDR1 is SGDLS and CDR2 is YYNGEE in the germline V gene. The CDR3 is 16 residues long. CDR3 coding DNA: TGTGCCAGCAGCGTAGGGGGACTAGCGGGGGTAGAGACCCAGTACTTC. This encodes CASSVGGLAGVETQYF.

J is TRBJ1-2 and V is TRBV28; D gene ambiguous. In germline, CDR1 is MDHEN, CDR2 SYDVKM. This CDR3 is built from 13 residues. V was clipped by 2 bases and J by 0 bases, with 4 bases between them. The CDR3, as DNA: TGTGCCAGCAGTTTACAGGCTAACTATGGCTACACCTTC. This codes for CASSLQANYGYTF.

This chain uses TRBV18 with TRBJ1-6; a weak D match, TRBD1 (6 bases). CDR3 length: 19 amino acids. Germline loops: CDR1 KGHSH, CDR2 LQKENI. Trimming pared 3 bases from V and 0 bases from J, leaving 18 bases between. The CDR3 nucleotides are TGTGCCAGCTCACCGGGGGGGCGACCCATGAGCTCCTATAATTCACCCCTCCACTTT. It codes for CASSPGGRPMSSYNSPLHF.

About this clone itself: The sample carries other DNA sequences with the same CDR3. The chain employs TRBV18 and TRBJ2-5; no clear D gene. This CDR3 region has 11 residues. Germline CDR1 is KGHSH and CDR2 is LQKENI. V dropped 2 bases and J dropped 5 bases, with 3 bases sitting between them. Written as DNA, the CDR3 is TGTGCCAGCTCACCATCGGAGACCCAGTACTTC. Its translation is CASSPSETQYF.

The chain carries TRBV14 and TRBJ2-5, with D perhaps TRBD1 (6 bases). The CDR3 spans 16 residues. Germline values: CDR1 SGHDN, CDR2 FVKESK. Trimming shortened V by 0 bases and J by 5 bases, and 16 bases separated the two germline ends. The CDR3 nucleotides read TGTGCCAGCAGCCAAGATATGGGGGCGCCGGCGGAGACCCAGTACTTC. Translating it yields CASSQDMGAPAETQYF.

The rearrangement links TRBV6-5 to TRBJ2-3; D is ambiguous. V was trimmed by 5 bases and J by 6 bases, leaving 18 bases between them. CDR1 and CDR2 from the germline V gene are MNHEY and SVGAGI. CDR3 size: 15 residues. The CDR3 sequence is CASSHNPRPGDTQYF. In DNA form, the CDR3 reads TGTGCCAGCAGTCACAACCCGAGGCCCGGGGATACGCAGTATTTT.

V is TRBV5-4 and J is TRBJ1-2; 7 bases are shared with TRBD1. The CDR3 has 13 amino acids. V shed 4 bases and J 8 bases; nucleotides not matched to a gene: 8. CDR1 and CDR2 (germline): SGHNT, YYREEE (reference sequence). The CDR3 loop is CASSKAGTEGYTF. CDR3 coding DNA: TGTGCCAGCAGCAAAGCCGGGACAGAAGGCTACACCTTC.